The T cell receptor (beta chain) under discussion was sequenced for a study of lymphopenia after photon versus proton radiotherapy. The table lists this clone with a count of one. Its matching antigen is unknown. Study findings and constraints: In patients who died, overall survival fell as post-nadir TCR diversity dropped more.

Clones were sequenced by immunoSEQ multiplex PCR, and TCRdb holds only the in-frame ones, with some missing. The table shows around 29,000 clones, with about 83% occurring only once. This sequence originates from a woman aged 60-75 years with cholangiocarcinoma. Some clones in this sample may be carry-over from other donors' samples. Source: peripheral blood, taken from a patient treated with proton-based radiotherapy.

The CDR3 DNA reads as TGTGCCAGCAGCAGGGGTTCGTCCACTGAAGCTTTCTTT. Translated, it gives CASSRGSSTEAFF. The rearrangement joins TRBV7-3 to TRBJ1-1; perhaps TRBD1 as D (5 bases). V was pared by 5 bases and J by 4 bases, with 11 bases between. The germline V gene has CDR1 SGHTA and CDR2 FQGTGA. CDR3 length equals 13 residues.